Listed here is a single T cell receptor (beta chain). Produced via immunoSEQ multiplex PCR; TCRdb's table is partial and in-frame only. Among around 250,000 clones listed, over 75% were seen once. CDR1 KGHSH and CDR2 LQKENI come from the germline V gene. This CDR3 contains 14 residues. Trimming took 3 bases from V and 4 from J, leaving 12 bases between them. These data originate in a study of blood T cell repertoires in COVID-19. This TCR derives from a woman aged 45-59 years with acute COVID-19. The specimen sequenced was PBMCs or T cells enriched from blood (not recorded which). J is TRBJ1-2 and V is TRBV18; no definite D call. In DNA, the CDR3 is TGTGCCAGCTCACCGGGAGGTGAGCTCTATGGCTACACCTTC. Translating gives CASSPGGELYGYTF.